This T cell receptor beta chain was documented in a study of vaccination effects on CD4 cells after COVID-19. Before any sequencing was done, the ViraFEST assay used viral peptide pools to expand antigen-specific CD4+ T cells. Cultured cells yielded isolated CD4+ T cells after 10 days. Each participant was given two doses of one vaccine (BNT162b2 or mRNA-1273). Among the vaccine recipients, none had a prior SARS-CoV-2 infection, and nucleocapsid antibodies were negative. As for this clone: Its target is not known.

The assay was immunoSEQ multiplex PCR, and TCRdb's table has in-frame clones only and misses some. The table lists tens of thousands of clones, roughly 71% of them singletons, with around 9% in the top ten. The germline V and J ends were trimmed by 4 bases and 1 base, with 16 bases remaining between them. The CDR3 spans 16 residues. Germline CDR1 is SGHRS and CDR2 is YFSETQ. The receptor was derived from a human donor who received a COVID-19 vaccine. The specimen comprised CD4+ T cells from PBMCs cultured with HCoV-NL63 spike peptides, sampled after COVID-19 vaccination. V gene TRBV5-1 combines with J gene TRBJ2-3; a weak D match, TRBD2 (6 bases). The CDR3 nucleotides are TGCGCCAGCAGCCCCGCACTAGCCAGGGGCACAGATACGCAGTATTTT. It yields the protein CASSPALARGTDTQYF.